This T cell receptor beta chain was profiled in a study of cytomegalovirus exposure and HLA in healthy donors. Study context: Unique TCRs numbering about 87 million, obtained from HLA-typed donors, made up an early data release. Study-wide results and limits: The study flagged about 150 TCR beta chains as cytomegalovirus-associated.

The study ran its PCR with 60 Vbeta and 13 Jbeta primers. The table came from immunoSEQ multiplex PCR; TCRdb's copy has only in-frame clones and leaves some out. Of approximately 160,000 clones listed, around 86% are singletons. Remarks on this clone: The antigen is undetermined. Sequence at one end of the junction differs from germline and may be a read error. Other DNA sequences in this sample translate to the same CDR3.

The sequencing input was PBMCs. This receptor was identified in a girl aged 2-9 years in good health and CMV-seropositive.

CDR3 coding DNA: TGTGCCTGGAGTGGACCGGGACAGCTCTATGGTTACACCTTC. It codes for CAWSGPGQLYGYTF. This chain uses TRBV30 with TRBJ1-2, with TRBD1 identical over 7 bases. Germline lookup yields CDR1 GTSNPN and CDR2 SVGIG (reference sequence). The CDR3 length is 14 residues.